Following are 27 T cell receptor beta chains from one sample sequenced in a study of PD-1 blockade in classical Hodgkin lymphoma. Every one of the patients relapsed after autologous stem cell transplantation (brentuximab vedotin exposure was variable). TCRdb keeps only in-frame clones here, not all; method: immunoSEQ multiplex PCR. This sample has some 150,000 clones, with about 78% found just once. Sequenced here: peripheral blood mononuclear cells (PBMCs), sampled before the second cycle of nivolumab. The receptors were sampled from a human donor with classical Hodgkin lymphoma.

The chain uses TRBV2 and TRBJ1-4; 8 nucleotides match TRBD1. V lost 6 bases, J lost 10 bases, and 10 bases stayed unmatched. Per germline, CDR1 SNHLY and CDR2 FYNNEI. The CDR3 is 14 residues long. CDR3: CASRPDRGLGKLFF. CDR3 in DNA: TGTGCCAGCAGGCCCGACAGGGGCTTAGGAAAACTGTTTTTT. The variable domain in full, completed from reference TRBV2 and TRBJ1-4, reads EPEVTQTPSHQVTQMGQEVILRCVPISNHLYFYWYRQILGQKVEFLVSFYNNEISEKSEIFDDQFSVERPDGSNFTLKIRSTKLEDSAMYFCASRPDRGLGKLFFGSGTQLSVL.

The chain carries TRBV6-5 and TRBJ2-2, with D unresolved. Germline V CDR1 and CDR2: MNHEY, SVGAGI. The CDR3 spans 13 residues. V dropped 6 bases and J dropped 2 bases, with 7 bases sitting between them. In nucleotides, the CDR3 is TGTGCCAGCAGGGGGTCTAACACCGGGGAGCTGTTTTTT. Its protein product is CASRGSNTGELFF.

CDR3 protein: CASSFSTPRQNTEAFF. CDR3 nucleotide sequence: TGTGCCAGCAGCTTTTCGACCCCCCGACAGAACACTGAAGCTTTCTTT. The chain recombines TRBV7-3 with TRBJ1-1; D not resolved. V shed 3 bases and J shed 1 base, with 15 bases lying between them. This CDR3 has 16 residues. The germline V gene has CDR1 SGHTA and CDR2 FQGTGA.

The rearrangement uses TRBV4-1 and TRBJ2-2, with a possible D match to TRBD2 (5 bases). Germline CDR1 reads MGHRA; CDR2 reads YSYEKL. V was pared by 4 bases and J by 4 bases, with 10 bases between. This CDR3 is built from 14 residues. This chain's CDR3 is CASSLGSTTGELFF. The CDR3 coding sequence is TGCGCCAGCAGCCTGGGGAGTACCACCGGGGAGCTGTTTTTT.

As DNA, the CDR3 is TGTGCCAGTGGCCTACGGGAGAGGGCCTACGAGCAGTACTTC. Amino acids: CASGLRERAYEQYF. The chain combines TRBV6-6 with TRBJ2-7; D perhaps matches TRBD2 (6 bases). Germline V gives CDR1 MNHNY, CDR2 SVGAGI (reference sequence). CDR3 length: 14 residues. The V end lost 9 bases, the J end lost 2 bases, and 17 bases lay between the germline ends.

The CDR3 DNA follows: TGTGCCAGCAGCTTAGGGACAGGGAACACCAACACTGAAGCTTTCTTT. This codes for CASSLGTGNTNTEAFF. This rearrangement joins TRBV7-9 to TRBJ1-1; TRBD1 aligns across 8 bases. Losses at the gene ends were 1 base for V and 2 bases for J; bases not matched to a gene: 6. Germline values: CDR1 SEHNR, CDR2 FQNEAQ (reference sequence). The CDR3 contains 16 residues.

About this clone itself: The same CDR3 also results from other DNA sequences found in this sample. The chain combines TRBV7-2 with TRBJ2-7; D remains unclear. Trimming left V 5 bases short and J 0 bases short, with 11 bases between. CDR1 SGHTA and CDR2 FQGNSA come from the germline V gene. This CDR3 has 14 residues. The CDR3 spells CASSPGPASYEQYF. The CDR3 DNA reads as TGTGCCAGCAGCCCCGGGCCAGCCTCCTACGAGCAGTACTTC.

This clone was counted only a few times. The chain couples TRBV6-5 to TRBJ1-5; the match to TRBD1 covers 7 bases. In germline, CDR1 is MNHEY, CDR2 SVGAGI. The CDR3 loop spans 13 amino acids. For the CDR3, the DNA is TGTGGTATGAGGGGGCAGAGCAATCAGCCCCAGCATTTT. It codes for CGMRGQSNQPQHF.

The V gene is TRBV19, the J gene TRBJ1-2; D unclear. Germline-derived CDR1 and CDR2 are LNHDA and SQIVND (reference sequence). This CDR3 region has 15 residues. V dropped 0 bases and J dropped 7 bases, with 15 bases sitting between them. The CDR3 DNA sequence: TGTGCCAGTAGTATAGATGTAGACCTCCGAGTTGGCTACACCTTC. It encodes CASSIDVDLRVGYTF.

The chain links TRBV7-2 to TRBJ2-7; D remains unclear. V was pared by 5 bases and J by 6 bases, with 11 bases between. The CDR3 runs to 12 residues. In germline, CDR1 is SGHTA, CDR2 FQGNSA. The CDR3: CASSIGPREQYF. CDR3 bases: TGTGCCAGCAGCATAGGGCCTCGCGAGCAGTACTTC. Complete variable domain (other parts from reference TRBV7-2 and TRBJ2-7): GAGVSQSPSNKVTEKGKDVELRCDPISGHTALYWYRQSLGQGLEFLIYFQGNSAPDKSGLPSDRFSAERTGGSVSTLTIQRTQQEDSAVYLCASSIGPREQYFGPGTRLTVT.

The J gene is TRBJ1-4, the V gene TRBV29-1, with 7 bases that match TRBD1. The CDR3 totals 15 residues. CDR1 and CDR2 from the germline V gene are SQVTM and ANQGSEA. V lost 7 bases to trimming and J lost 7 bases; unmatched junction nucleotides: 15. CDR3 protein: CSAGSSSGGREKLFF. DNA for the CDR3: TGCAGCGCCGGCTCAAGTTCAGGGGGTCGTGAAAAACTGTTTTTT.

Here the CDR3 DNA reads TGTGCCAGCATGACCGGGACAGGGGATTACTATGGCTACACCTTC. Its translation: CASMTGTGDYYGYTF. The chain uses TRBV28 and TRBJ1-2, with 10 bases matching TRBD1. The length of the CDR3 is 15 residues. V gave up 7 bases and J gave up 3 bases; unmatched junction bases: 8. The V gene's germline CDR1 is MDHEN and CDR2 SYDVKM.

This clone has only one observation. The chain is built from TRBV6-1 and TRBJ1-2, with a weak D call TRBD1 (6 bases). The CDR3 length is 13 residues. Trimming took 2 bases from V and 6 from J, leaving 10 bases between them. The V gene's germline CDR1 is MNHNS and CDR2 SASEGT. Here the CDR3 reads CASSETGLDGYTF. The CDR3 nucleotides read TGTGCCAGCAGTGAAACAGGGTTAGATGGCTACACCTTC.

The V gene is TRBV30, the J gene TRBJ2-1; weak D call: TRBD1 (6 bases). Germline V gene lookup returns CDR1 GTSNPN and CDR2 SVGIG (reference sequence). The CDR3 has 15 residues. Trimming took off 2 bases at V and 0 bases at J, with 11 bases between the two ends. The CDR3 is CAWSIGQSSYNEQFF. In nucleotides, the CDR3 is TGTGCCTGGAGTATCGGACAGAGCTCCTACAATGAGCAGTTCTTC.

The sample holds one count of this clone. The chain recombines TRBV4-3 with TRBJ2-7; 9 positions match TRBD2. The junction had 7 bases not matched to a gene; V was cut back by 0 bases and J by 1 base. The CDR3 extends over 17 amino acids. Germline CDR1 LGHNA, CDR2 YSLEER. Here the CDR3 reads CASSQDTASGESYEQYF. Here the CDR3 DNA reads TGCGCCAGCAGCCAAGATACGGCTAGCGGGGAATCCTACGAGCAGTACTTC.

V usage is TRBV7-8 and J usage is TRBJ1-2; no clear D. Per germline, CDR1 SGHVS and CDR2 FQNEAQ. CDR3 size: 15 residues. The V end was cut by 4 bases, the J end by 6 bases, with 18 bases between. The CDR3 sequence: CASSYRAPRWDGYTF. CDR3 DNA: TGTGCCAGCAGCTACCGGGCCCCCCGGTGGGATGGCTACACCTTC.

This clone was counted a few times. The chain carries TRBV6-5 and TRBJ2-7; no clear D gene. Germline CDR1 and CDR2: MNHEY and SVGAGI. Trimming removed 6 bases at V and 3 bases at J, with 9 bases between. The CDR3 totals 12 residues. The CDR3 protein is CASRGDFYEQYF. The CDR3 DNA follows: TGTGCCAGCAGGGGTGACTTCTACGAGCAGTACTTC.

The genes are TRBV5-6 and TRBJ2-2, with 7 bases fitting TRBD2. The CDR3 is made up of 15 amino acids. CDR1 is SGHDT and CDR2 is YYEEEE in the germline V gene. Trimming cost V 0 bases and J 3 bases; bases outside gene matches: 2. The CDR3 is CASSLVGGDTGELFF. DNA of the CDR3: TGTGCCAGCAGCTTGGTGGGAGGGGACACCGGGGAGCTGTTTTTT. The complete variable domain, with remaining parts taken from reference TRBV5-6 and TRBJ2-2, reads DAGVTQSPTHLIKTRGQQVTLRCSPKSGHDTVSWYQQALGQGPQFIFQYYEEEERQRGNFPDRFSGHQFPNYSSELNVNALLLGDSALYLCASSLVGGDTGELFFGEGSRLTVL.

The chain recombines TRBV5-8 with TRBJ2-7; 9 bases map to TRBD1. The CDR3 is 14 amino acids. Germline-derived CDR1 and CDR2 are SGHTS and YDEGEE. J gave up 4 bases and V 5 bases, and 7 bases lay outside the gene matches. The CDR3 loop is CASRLQGARYEQYF. CDR3 sequence (DNA): TGTGCCAGCAGGTTACAGGGGGCTCGATACGAGCAGTACTTC.

The gene calls are TRBV19 and TRBJ1-5; no clear D. This CDR3 region has 14 residues. The germline V gene encodes CDR1 LNHDA and CDR2 SQIVND (reference sequence). V was trimmed by 5 bases and J by 5 bases, leaving 13 bases between them. The CDR3 nucleotides are TGTGCCAGTAGTCCAGCCGGGAGGCATCAGCCCCAGCATTTT. This gives the protein CASSPAGRHQPQHF.

V is TRBV11-2 and J is TRBJ2-5, with D perhaps TRBD2 (6 bases). V lost 5 bases and J 2 bases, leaving 15 bases between the germline ends. The CDR3 sequence is 15 residues long. Germline V gives CDR1 SGHAT, CDR2 FQNNGV. This CDR3 reads CASSMEGAEQETQYF. The CDR3 region has the DNA TGTGCCAGCAGCATGGAGGGAGCGGAACAAGAGACCCAGTACTTC.

This sequence joins TRBV5-6 and TRBJ2-5; 9 bases agree with TRBD2. V shed 0 bases, J shed 5 bases, and the junction held 11 bases outside the gene matches. In germline, CDR1 is SGHDT, CDR2 YYEEEE. The CDR3 is made up of 17 amino acids. CDR3 protein: CASSLAGSGGPVETQYF. Here the CDR3 DNA reads TGTGCCAGCAGCTTGGCGGGAAGCGGGGGGCCGGTGGAGACCCAGTACTTC.

The chain couples TRBV27 to TRBJ2-3; D possibly corresponds to TRBD2 (6 bases). The CDR3 totals 16 residues. CDR1 and CDR2 from the germline V gene are MNHEY and SMNVEV (reference sequence). Deletions cut 5 bases from V and 0 bases from J, with 15 bases between. The CDR3 DNA reads TGTGCCAGCAGTCTAAGGAGGGCCCCTAGCACAGATACGCAGTATTTT. This gives the protein CASSLRRAPSTDTQYF.

This chain links TRBV18 with TRBJ2-3; 9 bases match TRBD1. The CDR3 is made up of 16 amino acids. With V trimmed by 3 bases and J by 5 bases, 9 bases remained unmatched. Germline lookup yields CDR1 KGHSH and CDR2 LQKENI. The CDR3 reads CASSPYRGRLQDTQYF. In nucleotides, the CDR3 is TGTGCCAGCTCACCCTACAGGGGGCGGCTTCAAGATACGCAGTATTTT.

This rearrangement joins TRBV6-6 to TRBJ1-1; D perhaps matches TRBD1 (6 bases). CDR3 length: 15 residues. V gave up 1 base and J gave up 4 bases, with 13 bases separating them. The germline V gene encodes CDR1 MNHNY and CDR2 SVGAGI (reference sequence). The CDR3 bases are TGTGCCAGCAGTTACTATCGGGGGCCGGGCACTGAAGCTTTCTTT. Translating it yields CASSYYRGPGTEAFF.

Notes on this clone: At one boundary the junction diverges from the germline segment, which might be a read error. This chain links TRBV5-3 with TRBJ2-7; a possible D gene is TRBD2 (7 bases). TRBV5-3 is an open reading frame, and its role is uncertain. The CDR3 covers 15 residues. CDR3 residues: CASSLYSGGSYEQYF. CDR3 nucleotides: TGTGCCAGCAGCTTGTATTCGGGGGGCAGCTACGAGCAGTACTTC.

This clone is labeled as medium-sized. The chain uses TRBV5-6 and TRBJ1-5, with TRBD1 matching over 7 bases. The V and J ends lost 3 bases and 1 base, in that order; junction bases with no gene match: 1. The CDR3 loop spans 14 amino acids. Germline V gene data show CDR1 as SGHDT and CDR2 as YYEEEE. The chain's CDR3 is CASSSQGSNQPQHF. The CDR3 DNA follows: TGTGCCAGCAGCTCACAGGGGAGCAATCAGCCCCAGCATTTT.